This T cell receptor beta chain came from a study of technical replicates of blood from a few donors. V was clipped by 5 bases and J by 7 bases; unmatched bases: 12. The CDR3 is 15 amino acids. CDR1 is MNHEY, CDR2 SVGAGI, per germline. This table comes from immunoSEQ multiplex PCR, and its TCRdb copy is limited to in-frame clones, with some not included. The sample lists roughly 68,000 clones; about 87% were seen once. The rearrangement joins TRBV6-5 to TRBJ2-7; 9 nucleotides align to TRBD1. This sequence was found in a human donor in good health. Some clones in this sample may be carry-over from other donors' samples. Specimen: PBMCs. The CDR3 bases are TGTGCCAGCAGTAAGGGACAGGGCCATACGGGGGAGCAGTACTTC. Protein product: CASSKGQGHTGEQYF.